A single sample gave rise to the 17 T cell receptor beta chains below, sequenced in a study of cytomegalovirus exposure and HLA in healthy donors (dated by TCRdb to about 2017). The library was obtained by the immunoSEQ multiplex PCR assay. A mixture of 60 forward primers for TCR Vbeta segments and 13 reverse primers for TCR Jbeta segments was used in the multiplex PCR. TCRdb stores this immuneACCESS table with in-frame sequences only. Part of the clones is absent; in the studies checked, under half of the shortfall reflects unresolved V genes, and no reason is known for the rest. A total of about 92,000 clones appear in this sample, approximately 85% of them only once. The biggest ten clones account for approximately 5.6% of the sample. Sequenced sample: PBMCs. The origin of the receptors is a woman younger than 30 in good health and CMV-seropositive.

J is TRBJ2-4 and V is TRBV7-3, with 10 positions matching TRBD1. V lost 5 bases to trimming and J lost 3 bases; unmatched junction nucleotides: 4. CDR3 length: 15 amino acids. Germline V CDR1 and CDR2: SGHTA, FQGTGA. The CDR3 DNA sequence: TGTGCCAGCAGCCAGACAGGGGGCGTCAAAAACATTCAGTACTTC. This sequence encodes CASSQTGGVKNIQYF.

This sequence joins TRBV7-9 and TRBJ2-7, with 8 positions matching TRBD2. Trimming took 0 bases from V and 0 from J; bases not matched to a gene: 7. This CDR3 contains 17 residues. Per the germline V gene, CDR1 is SEHNR and CDR2 is FQNEAQ (reference sequence). Written as DNA, the CDR3 is TGTGCCAGCAGCTTAGCGGCTAGCGGGTATAGCTCCTACGAGCAGTACTTC. It is translated as CASSLAASGYSSYEQYF.

This chain connects TRBV28 to TRBJ1-1; D is uncertain. Trimming removed 6 bases at V and 13 bases at J, with 18 bases between. CDR1 and CDR2 from the germline V gene are MDHEN and SYDVKM. The CDR3 has 12 residues. The CDR3 coding sequence is TGTGCCAGCAGCGTCCGACCCCCCGGAGGTTTCTTT. Its translation: CASSVRPPGGFF. The complete variable domain, with remaining parts taken from reference TRBV28 and TRBJ1-1, reads DVKVTQSSRYLVKRTGEKVFLECVQDMDHENMFWYRQDPGLGLRLIYFSYDVKMKEKGDIPEGYSVSREKKERFSLILESASTNQTSMYLCASSVRPPGGFFGQGTRLTVV.

To note about this clone: Relative to the germline gene, one junction end is altered; a read error may explain this. The chain recombines TRBV29-1 with TRBJ2-2; D may be TRBD2 (6 bases). In germline, CDR1 is SQVTM, CDR2 ANQGSEA. This CDR3 region has 14 residues. Written as DNA, the CDR3 is TGCAGCGCTACCGTGGGCCGAGACACCGGGGGGCTGTTTTTT. Amino acid sequence: CSATVGRDTGGLFF.

V gene TRBV5-6 combines with J gene TRBJ2-5; 9 bases fit TRBD1. The closer fit of TRBJ2-7 to the DNA end suggests the J call may be wrong. The CDR3 is 15 residues long. In germline, CDR1 is SGHDT, CDR2 YYEEEE. The DNA for the CDR3 is TGTGCCAGCAGCTTGGTGACAGGGGGGACCTACGAGCAGTACTTC. It codes for CASSLVTGGTYEQYF.

The chain couples TRBV28 to TRBJ1-1; D ambiguous. The CDR3 is 13 amino acids. The ends were cut back, 3 bases at V and 6 bases at J, with 11 bases in the middle. Germline CDR1 is MDHEN and CDR2 is SYDVKM. DNA of the CDR3: TGTGCCAGCAGTTTTGGCGGCGGCGCTGAAGCTTTCTTT. Amino acids: CASSFGGGAEAFF.

V and J are TRBV28 and TRBJ1-2, with D unresolved. Germline CDR1 reads MDHEN; CDR2 reads SYDVKM. The CDR3 totals 12 residues. V lost 3 bases, J lost 6 bases, and 8 bases lay in between. The CDR3: CASSLAGNGYTF. The DNA for the CDR3 is TGTGCCAGCAGTTTGGCGGGGAATGGCTACACCTTC.

The CDR3 DNA reads as TGTGCCAGCAGCACTAGCGGGAGAGGGGCCTACGAGCAGTACTTC. This translates into CASSTSGRGAYEQYF. The chain links TRBV28 to TRBJ2-7, with 11 bases lining up with TRBD2. CDR1 is MDHEN, CDR2 SYDVKM, per germline. This CDR3 comprises 15 residues. Trimming took 6 bases from V and 2 from J; bases not matched to a gene: 6.

CDR3 sequence reads: CASIPGGMNTEAFF. CDR3 coding DNA: TGTGCCAGCATACCAGGGGGTATGAACACTGAAGCTTTCTTT. The rearrangement joins TRBV13 to TRBJ1-1, with 7 bases matching TRBD1. The germline V gene encodes CDR1 PRHDT and CDR2 FYEKMQ (reference sequence). The CDR3 runs 14 residues. The junction had 5 bases not matched to a gene; V was cut back by 7 bases and J by 0 bases. Full variable domain (rest looked up from reference TRBV13 and TRBJ1-1): AAGVIQSPRHLIKEKRETATLKCYPIPRHDTVYWYQQGPGQDPQFLISFYEKMQSDKGSIPDRFSAQQFSDYHSELNMSSLELGDSALYFCASIPGGMNTEAFFGQGTRLTVV.

V is TRBV25-1 and J is TRBJ1-1; TRBD1 matches 7 bases. Germline lookup yields CDR1 MGHDK and CDR2 SYGVNS. The CDR3 covers 17 residues. J was trimmed by 0 bases and V by 4 bases; bases with no gene match: 11. The CDR3 DNA reads as TGTGCCAGCAGTGCCCAACCAGGGGGTTTCATGAACACTGAAGCTTTCTTT. As protein: CASSAQPGGFMNTEAFF.

The chain employs TRBV5-1 and TRBJ1-1; no clear D. Germline V gives CDR1 SGHRS, CDR2 YFSETQ. Trimming took off 0 bases at V and 0 bases at J, with 15 bases between the two ends. There are 17 residues in the CDR3. The DNA for the CDR3 is TGCGCCAGCAGCTTGGGGTTGTCGGGGTACCTGAACACTGAAGCTTTCTTT. It yields the protein CASSLGLSGYLNTEAFF.

This chain links TRBV5-1 with TRBJ2-2; D is perhaps TRBD1 (5 bases). The germline V and J ends were trimmed by 5 bases and 4 bases, with 15 bases remaining between them. Germline loops: CDR1 SGHRS, CDR2 YFSETQ. This CDR3 region has 15 residues. CDR3: CASRPGISGTGELFF. Here the CDR3 DNA reads TGCGCCAGCAGACCAGGGATTTCGGGCACCGGGGAGCTGTTTTTT.

V gene TRBV5-1 combines with J gene TRBJ2-6; 10 bases align to TRBD1. Germline lookup yields CDR1 SGHRS and CDR2 YFSETQ. V lost 2 bases and J lost 4; bases outside the gene matches: 6. This CDR3 spans 17 amino acids. CDR3 coding DNA: TGCGCCAGCAGCTTAGACAGGGGGCTCGGGGGGGCCAACGTCCTGACTTTC. This codes for CASSLDRGLGGANVLTF.

The chain has TRBV9 and TRBJ1-1; D is possibly TRBD1 (5 bases). Per the germline V gene, CDR1 is SGDLS and CDR2 is YYNGEE. V was shortened by 0 bases and J by 4 bases, with 10 bases between the two germline ends. The CDR3 runs to 14 residues. The CDR3: CASSVGRGGTEAFF. The CDR3 nucleotides are TGTGCCAGCAGCGTAGGTCGGGGGGGCACTGAAGCTTTCTTT.

J is TRBJ1-4 and V is TRBV7-8, with 11 bases aligning to TRBD1. This CDR3 is built from 16 residues. Germline V gene data show CDR1 as SGHVS and CDR2 as FQNEAQ. V dropped 5 bases and J dropped 9; count of bases not matched to a gene: 11. The CDR3 loop is CASSPLAGQGVKKLFF. CDR3 DNA: TGTGCCAGCAGCCCCCTCGCGGGACAGGGGGTAAAAAAACTGTTTTTT.

The rearrangement links TRBV9 to TRBJ2-3, with D possibly matching TRBD2 (6 bases). The CDR3 covers 14 residues. Germline V CDR1 and CDR2: SGDLS, YYNGEE. Trimming took off 2 bases at V and 2 bases at J, with 9 bases between the two ends. CDR3 bases: TGTGCCAGCAGCGTGACGGGACTCACAGATACGCAGTATTTT. Amino acid sequence: CASSVTGLTDTQYF. Supplemented by reference TRBV9 and TRBJ2-3, the full variable domain reads DSGVTQTPKHLITATGQRVTLRCSPRSGDLSVYWYQQSLDQGLQFLIQYYNGEERAKGNILERFSAQQFPDLHSELNLSSLELGDSALYFCASSVTGLTDTQYFGPGTRLTVL.

The V and J genes are TRBV6-5 and TRBJ2-2, with D perhaps TRBD2 (7 bases). CDR1 MNHEY and CDR2 SVGAGI come from the germline V gene. The CDR3 has 15 residues. V dropped 4 bases and J dropped 3 bases, with 12 bases sitting between them. The CDR3, as DNA: TGTGCCAGCAGTTTAGGGGGGGCCGACACCGGGGAGCTGTTTTTT. Encoded protein: CASSLGGADTGELFF.